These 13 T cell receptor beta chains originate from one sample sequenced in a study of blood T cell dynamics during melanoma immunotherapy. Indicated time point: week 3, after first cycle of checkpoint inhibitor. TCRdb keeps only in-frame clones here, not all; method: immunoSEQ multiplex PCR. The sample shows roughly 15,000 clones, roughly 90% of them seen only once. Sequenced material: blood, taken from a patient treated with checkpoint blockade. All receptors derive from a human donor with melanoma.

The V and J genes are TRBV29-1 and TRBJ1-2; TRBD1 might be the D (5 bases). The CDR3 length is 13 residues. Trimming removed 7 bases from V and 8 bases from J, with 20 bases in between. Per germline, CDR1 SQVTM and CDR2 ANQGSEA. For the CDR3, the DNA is TGCAGCGCCCGCGACAGTACGGAGTTGGGCTACACCTTC. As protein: CSARDSTELGYTF.

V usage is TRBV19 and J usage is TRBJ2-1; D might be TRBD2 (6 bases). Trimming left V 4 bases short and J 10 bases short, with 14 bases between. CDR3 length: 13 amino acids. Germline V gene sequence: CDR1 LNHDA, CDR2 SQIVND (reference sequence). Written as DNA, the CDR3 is TGTGCCAGTAGTAGGACGGGACTTAACGAGCAGTTCTTC. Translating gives CASSRTGLNEQFF.

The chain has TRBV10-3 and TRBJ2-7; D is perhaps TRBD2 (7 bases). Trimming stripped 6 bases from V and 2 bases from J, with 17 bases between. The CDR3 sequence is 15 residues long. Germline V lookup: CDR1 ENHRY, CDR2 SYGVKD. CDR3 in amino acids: CAIRDRTGTTYEQYF. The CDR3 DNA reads TGTGCCATCAGAGACAGGACCGGGACTACCTACGAGCAGTACTTC.

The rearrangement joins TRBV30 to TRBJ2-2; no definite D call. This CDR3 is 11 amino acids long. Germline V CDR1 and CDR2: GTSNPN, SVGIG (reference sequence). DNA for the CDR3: TGTGCACGGAAGTTTGCCGGGGAGCTGTTTTTT. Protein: CARKFAGELFF.

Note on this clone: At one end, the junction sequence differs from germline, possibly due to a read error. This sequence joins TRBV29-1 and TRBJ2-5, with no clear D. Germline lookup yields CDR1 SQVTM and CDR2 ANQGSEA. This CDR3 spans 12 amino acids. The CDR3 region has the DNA TGCAGCGTTGAGAAGGGCCAAAAGACCCAGTACTTC. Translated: CSVEKGQKTQYF. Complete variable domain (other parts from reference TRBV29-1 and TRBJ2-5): SAVISQKPSRDICQRGTSLTIQCQVDSQVTMMFWYRQQPGQSLTLIATANQGSEATYESGFVIDKFPISRPNLTFSTLTVSNMSPEDSSIYLCSVEKGQKTQYFGPGTRLLVL.

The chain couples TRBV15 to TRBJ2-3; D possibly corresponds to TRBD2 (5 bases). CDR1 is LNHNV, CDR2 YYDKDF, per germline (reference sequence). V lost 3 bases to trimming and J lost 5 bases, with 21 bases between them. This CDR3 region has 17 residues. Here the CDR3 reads CATSRDPKRVRRDTQYF. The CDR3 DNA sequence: TGTGCCACCAGCAGGGATCCCAAGAGGGTACGGCGAGATACGCAGTATTTT. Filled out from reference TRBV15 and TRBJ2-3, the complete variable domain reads DAMVIQNPRYQVTQFGKPVTLSCSQTLNHNVMYWYQQKSSQAPKLLFHYYDKDFNNEADTPDNFQSRRPNTSFCFLDIRSPGLGDTAMYLCATSRDPKRVRRDTQYFGPGTRLTVL.

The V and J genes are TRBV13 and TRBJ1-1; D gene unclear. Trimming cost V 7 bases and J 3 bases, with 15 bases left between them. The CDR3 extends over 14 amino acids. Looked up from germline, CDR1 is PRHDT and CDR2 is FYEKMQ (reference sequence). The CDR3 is CASKMRVRDTEAFF. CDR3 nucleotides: TGTGCCAGCAAAATGAGAGTTAGGGACACTGAAGCTTTCTTT.

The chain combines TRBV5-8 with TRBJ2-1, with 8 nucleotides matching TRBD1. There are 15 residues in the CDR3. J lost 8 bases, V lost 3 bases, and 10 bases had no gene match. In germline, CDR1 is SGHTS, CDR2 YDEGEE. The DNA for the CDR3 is TGTGCCAGCAGCTGGGGACAGGCCTCGAGTGATGAGCAGTTCTTC. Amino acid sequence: CASSWGQASSDEQFF.

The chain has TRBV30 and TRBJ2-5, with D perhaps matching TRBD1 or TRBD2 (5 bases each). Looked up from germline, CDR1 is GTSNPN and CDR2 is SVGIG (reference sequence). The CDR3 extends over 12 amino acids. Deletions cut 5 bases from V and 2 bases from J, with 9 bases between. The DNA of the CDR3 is TGTGCCTGGGGGGCGGGTCAAGAGACCCAGTACTTC. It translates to CAWGAGQETQYF.

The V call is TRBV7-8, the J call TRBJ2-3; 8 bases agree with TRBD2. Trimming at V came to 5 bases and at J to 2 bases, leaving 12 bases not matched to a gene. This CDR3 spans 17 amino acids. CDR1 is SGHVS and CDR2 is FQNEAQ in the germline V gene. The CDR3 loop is CASSPGSSGTSTDTQYF. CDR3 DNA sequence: TGTGCCAGCAGCCCAGGGAGTAGCGGGACGTCCACAGATACGCAGTATTTT.

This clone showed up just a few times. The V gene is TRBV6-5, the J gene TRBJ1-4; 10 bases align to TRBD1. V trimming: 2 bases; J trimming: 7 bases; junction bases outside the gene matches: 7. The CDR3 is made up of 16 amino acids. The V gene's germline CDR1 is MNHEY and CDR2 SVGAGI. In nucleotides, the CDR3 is TGTGCCAGCAGTTACACGCCGGGACAGGGGAGTGAAAAACTGTTTTTT. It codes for CASSYTPGQGSEKLFF.

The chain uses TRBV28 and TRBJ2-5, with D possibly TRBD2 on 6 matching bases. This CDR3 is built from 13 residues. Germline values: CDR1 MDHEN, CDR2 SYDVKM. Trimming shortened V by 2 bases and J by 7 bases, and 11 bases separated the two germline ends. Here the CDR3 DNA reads TGTGCCAGCAGTTTACCTAGCGTGGGGACCCAGTACTTC. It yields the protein CASSLPSVGTQYF.

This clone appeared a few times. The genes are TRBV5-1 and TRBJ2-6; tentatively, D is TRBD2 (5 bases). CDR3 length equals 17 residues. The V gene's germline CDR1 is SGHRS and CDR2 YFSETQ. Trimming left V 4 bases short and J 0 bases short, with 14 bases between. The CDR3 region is CASSTGGRGSGANVLTF. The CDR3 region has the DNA TGCGCCAGCAGCACTGGCGGCCGGGGCTCTGGGGCCAACGTCCTGACTTTC.